This TCR beta chain was captured by sequencing in a study of CD8 T cells in ankylosing spondylitis. Findings of the study overall: Eight highly homologous variants formed a TCR beta motif that appeared characteristic of ankylosing spondylitis blood.

A note on this clonotype: The antigen is undetermined.

CDR1 is DFQATT, CDR2 SNEGSKA, per germline (reference sequence). The CDR3 runs to 15 residues. V lost 0 bases to trimming and J lost 3 bases, with 15 bases between them. Libraries of TCR beta came from quantitative 5'-RACE with molecular barcodes. TCRdb reanalysed the 5' RACE reads using MiXCR and keeps one entry per CDR3 protein. Counted here are 200,000 to 250,000 distinct CDR3 sequences, 15% to 20% occurring once; the ten biggest clones make up about 44%. V is TRBV20-1 and J is TRBJ2-7; no clear D. The specimen was blood, either unsorted or a sorted T cell fraction (not recorded which). The TCR sequence derives from a male donor with ankylosing spondylitis. DNA for the CDR3: TGCAGTGCTAGAGATATATGGGGTTCGATCTACGAGCAGTACTTC. The encoded protein is CSARDIWGSIYEQYF.